Sequencing of this T cell receptor (beta chain) was carried out in a study of shared clonotypes between healthy human individuals. Negatively enriched CD4+ T cells were divided by CD45RA into naive and memory. The V and J ends lost 0 bases and 8 bases, in that order; junction bases with no gene match: 3. CDR3 length: 13 residues. Germline CDR1 is MNHEY and CDR2 is SMNVEV (reference sequence). Clones were sequenced by immunoSEQ multiplex PCR, and TCRdb holds only the in-frame ones, with some missing. In the table there are hundreds of thousands of clones, 74% of which are singletons. The TCR sequence derives from a woman aged 25 to 45 in good health. This chain links TRBV27 with TRBJ2-7; 8 bases agree with TRBD1. The sequencing sample was made of memory CD4+ T cells sorted from blood. Subset meaning: CD45RA-negative fraction. CDR3 in amino acids: CASSLSDRAQQYF. CDR3 coding DNA: TGTGCCAGCAGTTTATCGGACAGGGCCCAGCAGTACTTC.